This T cell receptor beta chain is drawn from a study of T cells in tuberculosis. Sequenced by immunoSEQ multiplex PCR; TCRdb stores in-frame clones only, minus some. The table has tens of thousands of clones, 95% to 96% seen once; the top ten hold roughly 9%. Adolescents were screened for latent TB by skin test and IGRA. The CDR3 consists of 12 residues. CDR1 MNHNS and CDR2 SASEGT come from the germline V gene. Trimming cost V 5 bases and J 6 bases; bases outside gene matches: 2. The chain links TRBV6-1 to TRBJ2-7, with 9 bases fitting TRBD2. Specimen: PBMCs. The receptor comes from a donor aged 10-29 years with latent tuberculosis or without tuberculosis infection. The CDR3 DNA sequence: TGTGCCAGCAGTTGGCGGGGGGGCGAGCAGTACGTC. Its protein product is CASSWRGGEQYV.